What follows describes a single T cell receptor beta chain. The protocol was immunoSEQ multiplex PCR, while the TCRdb copy is restricted to in-frame clones and leaves out a portion. The table shows 50,000 to 75,000 clones, with around 91% occurring only once. The CDR3 runs to 13 residues. Between the trimmed V and J ends, which lost 9 bases and 9 bases, there was a span of 19 bases. CDR1 is SNHLY, CDR2 FYNNEI, per germline. This sample was taken from a study of T cell changes during pregnancy in multiple sclerosis. The J gene is TRBJ2-3, the V gene TRBV2, with a possible D match to TRBD1 (7 bases). The material sequenced was peripheral blood, taken in the third trimester of pregnancy. This clonotype was sampled from a female donor in good health, enrolled as a control in a pregnancy study. The DNA of the CDR3 is TGTGCCAGTGGAGGGGGCGGTCGTATAACGCAGTATTTT. Residues: CASGGGGRITQYF.